These 23 T cell receptor beta chains originate from one sample sequenced in a study of blood T cell repertoires in COVID-19. Method: immunoSEQ multiplex PCR; TCRdb's copy keeps in-frame clones and lacks some. Of about 95,000 clones in the sample, around 90% were seen once. The sample comprised peripheral blood. The source of these receptors is a woman in her 70s with acute or convalescent COVID-19.

The chain recombines TRBV19 with TRBJ1-5; 8 positions match TRBD1. With 5 bases clipped from V and 0 bases from J, the junction kept 6 bases outside the gene matches. The CDR3 has 16 amino acids. Looked up from germline, CDR1 is LNHDA and CDR2 is SQIVND (reference sequence). The CDR3 sequence: CASSEQGGISNQPQHF. The CDR3 DNA sequence: TGTGCCAGTAGTGAACAGGGGGGGATTAGCAATCAGCCCCAGCATTTT.

The chain uses TRBV10-3 and TRBJ2-7, with TRBD1 identical over 7 bases. Germline CDR1 is ENHRY and CDR2 is SYGVKD. This CDR3 comprises 16 residues. V gave up 2 bases and J gave up 9 bases; unmatched junction bases: 16. CDR3 sequence: CAISEPGQVRTTGQYF. The CDR3 coding sequence is TGTGCCATCAGTGAGCCCGGACAGGTAAGGACAACTGGGCAGTACTTC.

The genes are TRBV5-1 and TRBJ2-1; 7 nucleotides line up with TRBD2. CDR3 length equals 15 residues. V trimming: 4 bases; J trimming: 8 bases; junction bases outside the gene matches: 12. Looked up from germline, CDR1 is SGHRS and CDR2 is YFSETQ. In DNA form, the CDR3 reads TGCGCCAGCAGCCCGGGGAGGGCCGGAGGAGATGAGCAGTTCTTC. This translates into CASSPGRAGGDEQFF.

The rearrangement joins TRBV5-1 to TRBJ1-2; 10 bases align to TRBD1. CDR3 length equals 14 residues. Germline CDR1 and CDR2: SGHRS and YFSETQ. V shed 3 bases and J 9 bases; nucleotides not matched to a gene: 8. CDR3 loop: CASSYAGTGDSYTF. The CDR3 nucleotides read TGCGCCAGCAGCTACGCCGGGACAGGGGACAGCTACACCTTC.

The V and J genes are TRBV12-3 or TRBV12-4 and TRBJ1-2; D is possibly TRBD1 (6 bases). The V and J ends lost 5 bases and 4 bases respectively, with 8 bases between them. The CDR3 has 12 amino acids. The CDR3 DNA reads as TGTGCCAGCAGTGCGACAGGCTATGGCTACACCTTC. Translated: CASSATGYGYTF.

The sample holds one count of this clone. The chain has TRBV28 and TRBJ1-5; 7 positions agree with TRBD1. After removal of 7 bases from V and 3 bases from J, the junction contained 12 bases not matched to a gene. The CDR3 length is 16 residues. Germline CDR1 is MDHEN and CDR2 is SYDVKM. The CDR3 coding sequence is TGTGCCAGCATCTTGGGGGACAGTTCTTCCAATCAGCCCCAGCATTTT. The encoded protein is CASILGDSSSNQPQHF.

The chain links TRBV7-6 to TRBJ1-5; TRBD1 might be the D (5 bases). The germline V gene encodes CDR1 SGHVS and CDR2 FNYEAQ. V was shortened by 5 bases and J by 2 bases, with 7 bases between the two germline ends. The CDR3 is made up of 13 amino acids. The CDR3 bases are TGTGCCAGCAGCCCGGGGGGCAATCAGCCCCAGCATTTT. It codes for CASSPGGNQPQHF.

The CDR3 DNA reads TGTGCTAGTGGTTTGGCGGCGAGCCGGGGCACTGAAGCTTTCTTT. It codes for CASGLAASRGTEAFF. The chain combines TRBV12-5 with TRBJ1-1; no firm D call. Germline loops: CDR1 LGHNT, CDR2 FRNRAP. The CDR3 spans 15 residues. V lost 1 base and J lost 4, with 13 bases in between.

This sequence joins TRBV5-1 and TRBJ2-1; D is undetermined. Germline V gene sequence: CDR1 SGHRS, CDR2 YFSETQ. Trimming stripped 4 bases from V and 8 bases from J, with 10 bases between. The length of the CDR3 is 12 residues. The CDR3 here is CASSPTLDEQFF. The CDR3 DNA follows: TGCGCCAGCAGCCCAACTTTAGATGAGCAGTTCTTC.

The rearrangement uses TRBV19 and TRBJ1-5; 9 positions match TRBD1. The CDR3 is made up of 14 amino acids. Germline V lookup: CDR1 LNHDA, CDR2 SQIVND (reference sequence). The V and J ends lost 7 bases and 5 bases, in that order; junction bases with no gene match: 6. For the CDR3, the DNA is TGTGCCAGTACTCCGGACAGGGGAGATCAGCCCCAGCATTTT. Translated, it gives CASTPDRGDQPQHF.

This clone was counted between two and nine times. The chain employs TRBV4-1 and TRBJ1-3, with D maybe TRBD1 (6 bases). With 1 base removed from V and 0 bases from J, the gap between germline ends came to 10 bases. Germline V CDR1 and CDR2: MGHRA, YSYEKL. The CDR3 runs 16 residues. Here the CDR3 DNA reads TGCGCCAGCAGCCAAGTGGGAGGGGGCTCTGGAAACACCATATATTTT. Its protein is CASSQVGGGSGNTIYF.

V gene TRBV12-3 or TRBV12-4 combines with J gene TRBJ1-2; D is possibly TRBD1 (5 bases). The CDR3 length is 12 residues. V lost 8 bases and J lost 8, with 15 bases in between. CDR3 residues: CASSPGYRGYTF. The CDR3 nucleotides read TGTGCCAGCTCCCCAGGGTACCGAGGCTACACCTTC.

The V call is TRBV7-2, the J call TRBJ2-3; the match to TRBD2 covers 7 bases. The germline CDR1 and CDR2 sequences are SGHTA and FQGNSA. The CDR3 contains 15 residues. The trim removed 3 bases at V and 4 bases at J, leaving 7 bases unmatched. The CDR3 nucleotides are TGTGCCAGCAGCTTTCAGCGGGGCGCGGCAGATACGCAGTATTTT. It specifies CASSFQRGAADTQYF.

The chain is built from TRBV18 and TRBJ2-3, with D tentatively TRBD2 (6 bases). Germline lookup yields CDR1 KGHSH and CDR2 LQKENI. The V and J ends lost 2 bases and 0 bases respectively, with 12 bases between them. This CDR3 contains 16 residues. The CDR3 protein is CASSPGAGTSTDTQYF. CDR3 sequence (DNA): TGTGCCAGCTCACCAGGGGCGGGGACCAGCACAGATACGCAGTATTTT.

The CDR3 protein is CASGGDSYEQYV. CDR3 nucleotide sequence: TGTGCCAGCGGAGGGGATTCCTACGAGCAGTACGTC. The chain employs TRBV28 and TRBJ2-7, with D possibly being TRBD2 (6 bases). CDR3 length: 12 residues. Trimming removed 8 bases at V and 1 base at J, with 9 bases between. CDR1 is MDHEN, CDR2 SYDVKM, per germline.

This chain uses TRBV28 with TRBJ1-4, with D tentatively TRBD1 (6 bases). There are 13 residues in the CDR3. Germline CDR1 is MDHEN and CDR2 is SYDVKM. Trimming stripped 2 bases from V and 8 bases from J, with 9 bases between. CDR3: CASSLPGQEKLFF. In nucleotides, the CDR3 is TGTGCCAGCAGTTTACCCGGACAGGAAAAACTGTTTTTT.

J is TRBJ1-5 and V is TRBV28; D is perhaps TRBD1 (5 bases). V lost 3 bases and J lost 1, with 13 bases in between. The CDR3 length is 16 residues. Germline lookup yields CDR1 MDHEN and CDR2 SYDVKM. For the CDR3, the DNA is TGTGCCAGCAGTTTGTCCGGGGGAAACAGCAATCAGCCCCAGCATTTT. As protein: CASSLSGGNSNQPQHF.

The chain uses TRBV18 and TRBJ2-3; weak D call: TRBD2 (6 bases). Germline V gene data show CDR1 as KGHSH and CDR2 as LQKENI. This CDR3 is built from 18 residues. V lost 4 bases, J lost 0 bases, and 20 bases lay in between. CDR3 amino acids: CASSRNTGSSASTDTQYF. The CDR3 DNA sequence: TGTGCCAGCTCACGAAATACGGGCTCTAGCGCTAGCACAGATACGCAGTATTTT.

This sequence joins TRBV5-8 and TRBJ1-4; the D is unclear. Germline V gene data show CDR1 as SGHTS and CDR2 as YDEGEE. This CDR3 has 16 amino acids. Trimming took off 4 bases at V and 5 bases at J, with 18 bases between the two ends. CDR3 loop: CASSPAGRPRNEKLFF. CDR3 nucleotide sequence: TGTGCCAGCAGCCCCGCCGGCAGGCCCCGAAATGAAAAACTGTTTTTT.

This chain connects TRBV30 to TRBJ2-7, with 10 nucleotides matching TRBD1. This CDR3 is built from 14 residues. Germline V gene sequence: CDR1 GTSNPN, CDR2 SVGIG (reference sequence). The J segment lost 6 bases and the V segment lost 7 bases, leaving 12 bases of the junction unmatched. The CDR3 is CALTPGGTGVEQYF. For the CDR3, the DNA is TGTGCCTTAACCCCGGGGGGGACAGGGGTCGAGCAGTACTTC.

This chain connects TRBV28 to TRBJ2-1, with 12 bases aligning to TRBD2. The V gene end was trimmed by 4 bases and the J gene end by 1 base; junction bases not matched to a gene: 5. The germline gives CDR1 MDHEN, CDR2 SYDVKM. The CDR3 totals 17 residues. CDR3 sequence: CASSSTSGGPSYNEQFF. CDR3 coding DNA: TGTGCCAGCAGTTCCACTAGCGGGGGGCCTTCCTACAATGAGCAGTTCTTC.

The gene calls are TRBV5-5 and TRBJ2-7; 7 positions match TRBD1. Germline loops: CDR1 SGHKS, CDR2 YYEKEE (reference sequence). The ends lost 0 bases at V and 3 bases at J; junction bases unmatched: 3. This CDR3 spans 14 amino acids. CDR3: CASSLGSGGYEQYV. CDR3 nucleotides: TGTGCCAGCAGCTTGGGATCAGGGGGCTACGAGCAGTACGTC.

As to this clone: One junction end disagrees with the germline gene, perhaps due to a read error. The rearrangement joins TRBV7-7 to TRBJ2-2; D is tentatively TRBD1 or TRBD2 (5 bases each). CDR3 size: 15 residues. Germline V lookup: CDR1 SSHAT, CDR2 FNYEAQ (reference sequence). The CDR3, as DNA: TGTGCTAGCAGCTTAGGAGGACAAGCCACCGGGGAGCTGTTTTTT. Its translation: CASSLGGQATGELFF. The variable domain in full, completed from reference TRBV7-7 and TRBJ2-2, reads GAGVSQSPRYKVTKRGQDVTLRCDPISSHATLYWYQQALGQGPEFLTYFNYEAQPDKSGLPSDRFSAERPEGSISTLTIQRTEQRDSAMYRCASSLGGQATGELFFGEGSRLTVL.